These 8 T cell receptor beta chains were sequenced from one sample in a study of circulating and synovial CD4+ cells in juvenile arthritis. Libraries were prepared by immunoSEQ multiplex PCR; TCRdb keeps only in-frame clonotypes and omits some of them. The top ten clones hold about 0.7% of a sample with some 33,000 clones, approximately 96% of them seen once. The sequenced sample consisted of CD4+ T cells from blood. The receptors shown here come from a human donor with juvenile idiopathic arthritis.

The rearrangement links TRBV15 to TRBJ2-3, with a tentative D call TRBD2 (6 bases). The CDR3 spans 15 residues. Germline-derived CDR1 and CDR2 are LNHNV and YYDKDF (reference sequence). The V end was cut by 0 bases, the J end by 3 bases, with 10 bases between. CDR3 in DNA: TGTGCCACCAGCAGAGAAGGCGGGGCGACAGATACGCAGTATTTT. Translation gives CATSREGGATDTQYF. The full variable domain, completed using reference TRBV15 and TRBJ2-3, is DAMVIQNPRYQVTQFGKPVTLSCSQTLNHNVMYWYQQKSSQAPKLLFHYYDKDFNNEADTPDNFQSRRPNTSFCFLDIRSPGLGDTAMYLCATSREGGATDTQYFGPGTRLTVL.

This clone showed up just once. The chain couples TRBV6-5 to TRBJ1-1; D is ambiguous. The CDR3 runs 12 residues. The V gene's germline CDR1 is MNHEY and CDR2 SVGAGI. Trimming shortened V by 0 bases and J by 5 bases, and 4 bases separated the two germline ends. The CDR3, as DNA: TGTGCCAGCAGTTACTCGAGGACTGAAGCTTTCTTT. This translates into CASSYSRTEAFF.

Only one count was recorded for this clone. The gene calls are TRBV19 and TRBJ1-5, with D perhaps matching TRBD1 (5 bases). The germline V gene has CDR1 LNHDA and CDR2 SQIVND (reference sequence). The V end lost 5 bases, the J end lost 10 bases, and 21 bases lay between the germline ends. CDR3 length: 15 residues. The CDR3 nucleotides read TGTGCCAGTAGTCCGGTGAAGAAGTCCAGGGAACCCCAGCATTTT. Translation: CASSPVKKSREPQHF. The full variable domain, in which reference TRBV19 and TRBJ1-5 provide the parts outside the CDR3, is DGGITQSPKYLFRKEGQNVTLSCEQNLNHDAMYWYRQDPGQGLRLIYYSQIVNDFQKGDIAEGYSVSREKKESFPLTVTSAQKNPTAFYLCASSPVKKSREPQHFGDGTRLSIL.

The chain combines TRBV7-3 with TRBJ2-3, with 7 bases identical to TRBD1. V trimming: 4 bases; J trimming: 3 bases; junction bases outside the gene matches: 4. The CDR3 contains 14 residues. Germline V gene sequence: CDR1 SGHTA, CDR2 FQGTGA. In DNA form, the CDR3 reads TGTGCCAGCAGCTACCGACAGGGAACAGATACGCAGTATTTT. Its protein is CASSYRQGTDTQYF.

CDR3 DNA: TGTGCCAGCAGGGCAGGGACAGCCTCTGGAAACACCATATATTTT. Amino acid sequence: CASRAGTASGNTIYF. This rearrangement joins TRBV27 to TRBJ1-3; 7 bases map to TRBD1. V lost 6 bases and J lost 0; bases outside the gene matches: 5. CDR3 length equals 15 residues. Germline-derived CDR1 and CDR2 are MNHEY and SMNVEV (reference sequence).

The gene calls are TRBV27 and TRBJ1-1; unclear D gene. This CDR3 contains 16 residues. Trimming stripped 6 bases from V and 1 base from J, with 18 bases between. The V gene's germline CDR1 is MNHEY and CDR2 SMNVEV (reference sequence). The CDR3 nucleotides are TGTGCCAGCAGGACCGAAAGAACGCCAGGGAACACTGAAGCTTTCTTT. This gives the protein CASRTERTPGNTEAFF.

This clone is a singleton in its sample. The chain combines TRBV19 with TRBJ2-7; a weak D match, TRBD2 (6 bases). With 9 bases removed from V and 1 base from J, the gap between germline ends came to 13 bases. Germline lookup yields CDR1 LNHDA and CDR2 SQIVND (reference sequence). The CDR3 totals 13 residues. The CDR3 DNA is TGTGCCAGCTCCCCCGGGGGATCCTACGAGCAGTACTTC. Translation gives CASSPGGSYEQYF.

V gene TRBV15 combines with J gene TRBJ2-7, with unresolved D. The germline V gene has CDR1 LNHNV and CDR2 YYDKDF (reference sequence). This CDR3 spans 13 amino acids. With 0 bases removed from V and 0 bases from J, the gap between germline ends came to 3 bases. CDR3 nucleotide sequence: TGTGCCACCAGCAGAGACCTCTCCTACGAGCAGTACTTC. This encodes CATSRDLSYEQYF.